This TCR beta chain was recorded in a study of T cell repertoires in cytomegalovirus infection. Study-wide background: Recently identified HLA-C-restricted CMV epitopes and well-studied HLA-B-restricted CMV epitopes were used by the study. A matching HLA type, together with CMV infection, was signaled by public TCR beta signatures. Study conclusions and caveats: Cumulative frequency of public TCR beta families picked out carriers of CMV plus the relevant HLA. HLA-C-restricted CMV clonotypes gave the most frequent clonotype in two of eight donors.

This CDR3 region has 12 residues. CDR1 is SEHNR and CDR2 is FQNEAQ in the germline V gene (reference sequence). V was pared by 5 bases and J by 7 bases, with 10 bases between. TCRdb reanalysed the reads using MiXCR and keeps one entry per CDR3 protein. The sample carries roughly 800,000 distinct CDR3 sequences, roughly 28% recorded once. This clonotype was recorded a few times. Its antigen remains unknown. This clonotype was sampled from a human donor in good health (CMV status not recorded). Some clones in this sample may be carry-over from other donors' samples. Here the sequenced sample was cultured CD8+ T cells from PBMCs, taken from culture after CMV antigen stimulation. The V gene is TRBV7-9, the J gene TRBJ2-3; D is undetermined. The CDR3 here is CASSPPTYTQYF. The CDR3 DNA follows: TGTGCCAGCAGCCCCCCCACGTATACGCAGTATTTT.